Listed below are T cell receptor beta chains from one sample, sequenced in a study of T cell responses to AZD1222 COVID-19 vaccine. The data were produced by immunoSEQ multiplex PCR, yet TCRdb's version contains in-frame clones alone and is incomplete. The sample has about 100,000 clones, over 75% seen once. Material: peripheral blood, obtained on day 0 of AZD1222 vaccination. The origin of the receptors is an adult in good health. Each CDR3 is given with its conserved first and last residue. Each record gives: CDR3 protein, D gene, J gene, V gene. D genes are given only for firm matches.

CAWSGGRDLEQYF,.,TRBJ2-7,TRBV30
CASSLFIGGKNTGELFF,.,TRBJ2-2,TRBV11-2
CASSLVMANNEQFF,.,TRBJ2-1,TRBV7-2
CASSQGRGSNTGELFF,.,TRBJ2-2,TRBV3-1/TRBV3-2
CASSQSRVGTGELFF,.,TRBJ2-2,TRBV7-9
CASSLGQGKNIQYF,.,TRBJ2-4,TRBV7-9
CASSYASGGQETQYF,TRBD2,TRBJ2-5,TRBV6-5
CASSEGGDYGYTF,.,TRBJ1-2,TRBV2
CASRRQGWYEQYF,TRBD1,TRBJ2-7,TRBV12-3/TRBV12-4
CASSEAGRRWQPQHF,.,TRBJ1-5,TRBV6-1
CASTGGEQYF,.,TRBJ2-7,TRBV2
CASGQGVTYEQYF,TRBD1,TRBJ2-7,TRBV12-3/TRBV12-4
CSASFDRPAFGGYTF,.,TRBJ1-2,TRBV20-1
CASNTDRGSYEQYF,TRBD1,TRBJ2-7,TRBV2
CASSLDGRAPLHF,.,TRBJ1-6,TRBV7-9
CASSVGTSAKNIQYF,.,TRBJ2-4,TRBV9
CASSLYRGGTDTQYF,TRBD2,TRBJ2-3,TRBV5-1
CASMETSNTEAFF,.,TRBJ1-1,TRBV6-5
CASSLARQGGPTNEKLFF,TRBD1,TRBJ1-4,TRBV7-9
CASSITPYYEQYF,.,TRBJ2-7,TRBV19
CASSIDTAGELFF,.,TRBJ2-2,TRBV19
CASSLAGSSSYEQYF,.,TRBJ2-7,TRBV7-9
CASSETGNTEAFF,.,TRBJ1-1,TRBV6-4
CASSPSQGRNQPQHF,.,TRBJ1-5,TRBV5-1
CASSSTLRDEKLFF,.,TRBJ1-4,TRBV11-3
CSAPGGGEQYF,.,TRBJ2-7,TRBV20-1
CAISRLESTDTQYF,.,TRBJ2-3,TRBV10-3
CASTLGETQYF,.,TRBJ2-5,TRBV6-5
CASSSSPGGRDTEAFF,.,TRBJ1-1,TRBV13
CASSLDRARGNTIYF,.,TRBJ1-3,TRBV7-9
CASDPKTGFNTGELFF,.,TRBJ2-2,TRBV7-9
CATSRDLGQPQHF,.,TRBJ1-5,TRBV15
CASSDRSIQPQHF,.,TRBJ1-5,TRBV2
CASSADRGDIYGYTF,TRBD1,TRBJ1-2,TRBV2
CASSLEGGTGDRENTIYF,TRBD1,TRBJ1-3,TRBV7-9
CASSQDPPGGFSTDTQYF,.,TRBJ2-3,TRBV14
CASSEGSGGAVDTQYF,.,TRBJ2-3,TRBV6-1
CASSEGGGALYEQFF,.,TRBJ2-1,TRBV6-1
CASSQVGAGGDVSQYF,TRBD2,TRBJ2-3,TRBV4-2
CASSLAPTGTGELFF,TRBD1,TRBJ2-2,TRBV5-4
CASSPALADTDTQYF,TRBD2,TRBJ2-3,TRBV10-1
CASSYQDRAYEQYF,TRBD1,TRBJ2-7,TRBV6-5
CASSEDLTNEKLFF,.,TRBJ1-4,TRBV10-1
CASSLQGTNEKLFF,.,TRBJ1-4,TRBV7-2
CASSLMTRRDTEAFF,.,TRBJ1-1,TRBV5-5
CASSLTANYGYTF,.,TRBJ1-2,TRBV7-2
CASSLAGSNEQFF,.,TRBJ2-1,TRBV5-6
CASSHRDIDEKLFF,.,TRBJ1-4,TRBV5-1
CASSRPGQMGGYTF,TRBD1,TRBJ1-2,TRBV3-1/TRBV3-2
CASSPSIRTRDNTGELFF,TRBD2,TRBJ2-2,TRBV18
CASSQDRGTGVMNTEAFF,TRBD1,TRBJ1-1,TRBV4-3
CASSLGQGAAYEQYF,TRBD1,TRBJ2-7,TRBV7-2
CASSSGGTGKNIQYF,.,TRBJ2-4,TRBV6-5